This TCR beta chain originates from a study of blood T cell repertoires in COVID-19. Germline loops: CDR1 MNHNY, CDR2 SVGAGI (reference sequence). The V and J ends lost 6 bases and 5 bases, in that order; junction bases with no gene match: 9. The CDR3 has 15 amino acids. Generated by immunoSEQ multiplex PCR, the TCRdb table keeps only in-frame clones and is missing some. Of approximately 150,000 clones in the sample, about nine tenths were seen once. Participants classified as exposed had met a COVID-19 case within 2 weeks before study entry. Sequencing was carried out using PBMCs or T cells enriched from blood (not recorded which). The receptor was derived from a woman in her thirties or forties who had been exposed to COVID-19. This rearrangement joins TRBV6-6 to TRBJ1-4, with 7 positions matching TRBD1. The CDR3 reads CASSQQQGQNEKLFF. In nucleotides, the CDR3 is TGTGCCAGCAGCCAACAGCAGGGACAGAATGAAAAACTGTTTTTT.